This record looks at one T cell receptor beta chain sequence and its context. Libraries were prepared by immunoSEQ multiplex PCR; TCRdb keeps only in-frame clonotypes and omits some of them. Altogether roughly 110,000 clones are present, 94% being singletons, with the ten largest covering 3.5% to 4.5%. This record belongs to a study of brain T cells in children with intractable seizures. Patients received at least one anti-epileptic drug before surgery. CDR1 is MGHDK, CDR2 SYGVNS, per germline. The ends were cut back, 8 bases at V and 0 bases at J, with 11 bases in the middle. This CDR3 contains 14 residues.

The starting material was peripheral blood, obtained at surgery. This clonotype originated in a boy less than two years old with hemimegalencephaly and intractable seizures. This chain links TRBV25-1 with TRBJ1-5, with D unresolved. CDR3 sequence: CASAGPNSNQPQHF. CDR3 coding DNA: TGTGCCAGCGCCGGCCCTAATAGCAATCAGCCCCAGCATTTT.